The 4 T cell receptor beta chains given below trace back to one sample, sequenced in a study of blood T cell repertoires in COVID-19. Profiled with immunoSEQ multiplex PCR; TCRdb holds only in-frame clones, not every one. The table includes approximately 80,000 clones, 70% to 85% detected once. Material: peripheral blood. Receptors were obtained from a man between 50 and 59 years old with active or convalescent COVID-19.

This chain uses TRBV11-3 with TRBJ2-1, with 9 positions matching TRBD1. Germline CDR1 SGHNT, CDR2 YENEEA. This CDR3 spans 15 amino acids. With V trimmed by 5 bases and J by 8 bases, 10 bases remained unmatched. The CDR3 region is CASSPKGTGYHEQFF. The CDR3 region has the DNA TGTGCCAGCAGCCCCAAAGGGACAGGGTACCATGAGCAGTTCTTC.

The chain combines TRBV24-1 with TRBJ2-1, with unresolved D. Trimming took 2 bases from V and 9 from J, leaving 10 bases between them. CDR3 length: 13 residues. Germline V CDR1 and CDR2: KGHDR, SFDVKD. The CDR3 is CATSDYGTGEQFF. CDR3 DNA: TGTGCCACCAGTGATTACGGAACGGGTGAGCAGTTCTTC.

The rearrangement links TRBV30 to TRBJ2-1, with 7 bases lining up with TRBD2. J lost 0 bases, V lost 2 bases, and 1 base had no gene match. The germline gives CDR1 GTSNPN, CDR2 SVGIG (reference sequence). The CDR3 length is 14 residues. The DNA for the CDR3 is TGTGCCTGGAGTCCTAGCGGCTCCTACAATGAGCAGTTCTTC. Translating gives CAWSPSGSYNEQFF.

This sequence joins TRBV5-1 and TRBJ2-5; D is uncertain. Trimming shortened V by 0 bases and J by 4 bases, and 13 bases separated the two germline ends. CDR3 length equals 15 residues. Germline assignment: CDR1 SGHRS and CDR2 YFSETQ. In DNA, the CDR3 is TGCGCCAGCAGCTTGGTTTCGTCAACCAGAGAGACCCAGTACTTC. Amino acids: CASSLVSSTRETQYF.